The next 21 T cell receptor beta chains were all read from a single sample in a study of shared clonotypes between healthy human individuals. Clones were sequenced by immunoSEQ multiplex PCR, and TCRdb holds only the in-frame ones, with some missing. Here the sample spans about 490,000 clones, about 82% being singletons. Sequencing was carried out using PBMCs. All receptors derive from a woman aged 40 to 50 in good health. Some clones in this sample may be carry-over from other donors' samples.

The chain is built from TRBV6-5 and TRBJ1-3, with D unresolved. The ends were cut back, 2 bases at V and 0 bases at J, with 11 bases in the middle. The CDR3 is 16 residues long. CDR1 is MNHEY and CDR2 is SVGAGI in the germline V gene. The CDR3 loop is CASSYGFLSSGNTIYF. The CDR3 DNA is TGTGCCAGCAGTTACGGTTTCCTGAGCTCTGGAAACACCATATATTTT.

This chain links TRBV10-2 with TRBJ2-1; D assignment may be TRBD1 or TRBD2 (5 bases each). Germline CDR1 and CDR2: WSHSY and SAAADI. V was pared by 6 bases and J by 4 bases, with 13 bases between. The CDR3 spans 14 residues. CDR3 amino acids: CASSRDPRYNEQFF. The CDR3 DNA sequence: TGCGCCAGCAGCCGGGACCCGAGGTACAATGAGCAGTTCTTC.

The J gene is TRBJ2-7, the V gene TRBV21-1; the table names TRBD1, a call not compared with the DNA. TRBV21-1 is reported as a pseudogene. The CDR3 contains 18 residues. The CDR3 nucleotides read TGTGCCAGCAGCAAAGCGAGAAATCGGGACAGGGGGCTCGAAGAGCAGTACTTC. It codes for CASSKARNRDRGLEEQYF.

This sequence joins TRBV4-2 and TRBJ2-3; D could derive from TRBD1 or TRBD2 (5 bases each). V lost 4 bases and J 1 base, leaving 15 bases between the germline ends. The germline V gene has CDR1 LGHNA and CDR2 YNFKEQ. There are 16 residues in the CDR3. CDR3 sequence (DNA): TGTGCCAGCAGCCGCCCGGGGCTCCAGGGCACAGATACGCAGTATTTT. Translation: CASSRPGLQGTDTQYF.

This chain joins TRBV5-1 and TRBJ2-7, with 11 bases aligning to TRBD2. The V gene's germline CDR1 is SGHRS and CDR2 YFSETQ. The length of the CDR3 is 17 residues. The J segment lost 3 bases and the V segment lost 3 bases, leaving 11 bases of the junction unmatched. This chain's CDR3 is CASSSLFTSGSVYEQYF. DNA of the CDR3: TGCGCCAGCAGCTCACTTTTCACTAGCGGGAGTGTCTACGAGCAGTACTTC.

This chain links TRBV7-2 with TRBJ1-1; D remains unclear. Per germline, CDR1 SGHTA and CDR2 FQGNSA. Trimming removed 5 bases at V and 4 bases at J, with 8 bases between. This CDR3 spans 12 amino acids. The CDR3, as DNA: TGTGCCAGCAGCAAGACTGGCACTGAAGCTTTCTTT. This encodes CASSKTGTEAFF.

The gene calls are TRBV15 and TRBJ2-1; D uncertain. This CDR3 contains 11 residues. Germline V CDR1 and CDR2: LNHNV, YYDKDF (reference sequence). With 1 base removed from V and 9 bases from J, the gap between germline ends came to 4 bases. This CDR3 reads CATSRGGEQFF. Written as DNA, the CDR3 is TGTGCCACCAGCAGAGGGGGTGAGCAGTTCTTC. Drawing the rest from reference TRBV15 and TRBJ2-1, the complete variable domain is DAMVIQNPRYQVTQFGKPVTLSCSQTLNHNVMYWYQQKSSQAPKLLFHYYDKDFNNEADTPDNFQSRRPNTSFCFLDIRSPGLGDTAMYLCATSRGGEQFFGPGTRLTVL.

This clone was picked up one time. The rearrangement links TRBV2 to TRBJ1-1; 10 nucleotides agree with TRBD1. The V gene's germline CDR1 is SNHLY and CDR2 FYNNEI. J gave up 6 bases and V 5 bases, and 6 bases lay outside the gene matches. CDR3 length: 14 amino acids. CDR3 protein: CASSPRQGASEAFF. The DNA of the CDR3 is TGTGCCAGCAGTCCCAGACAGGGGGCATCTGAAGCTTTCTTT.

J is TRBJ2-1 and V is TRBV6-6; 9 bases fit TRBD1. Germline CDR1 reads MNHNY; CDR2 reads SVGAGI (reference sequence). V dropped 6 bases and J dropped 15; count of bases not matched to a gene: 9. The CDR3 is 12 residues long. CDR3 DNA: TGTGCCAGCAGCCCTCCGGGACAGGGTTTGTTCTTC. This encodes CASSPPGQGLFF.

The chain combines TRBV5-1 with TRBJ2-7; D is unresolved. Trimming removed 2 bases at V and 2 bases at J, with 11 bases between. The CDR3 is 14 residues long. Looked up from germline, CDR1 is SGHRS and CDR2 is YFSETQ. The CDR3 loop reads CASSFPLLTYEQYF. The CDR3, as DNA: TGCGCCAGCAGCTTCCCACTCCTAACCTACGAGCAGTACTTC.

The table lists this clone with a few counts. The chain couples TRBV27 to TRBJ2-2; 11 bases align to TRBD2. Germline V gene lookup returns CDR1 MNHEY and CDR2 SMNVEV (reference sequence). Losses at the gene ends were 6 bases for V and 5 bases for J; bases not matched to a gene: 14. This CDR3 spans 18 amino acids. CDR3 coding DNA: TGTGCCAGCAGCCATCCCGGGGGACTAGCGGTGAAAACCGGGGAGCTGTTTTTT. The encoded protein is CASSHPGGLAVKTGELFF.

The sample holds one count of this clone. The rearrangement uses TRBV15 and TRBJ1-2, with D maybe TRBD1 (6 bases). Trimming cost V 5 bases and J 3 bases, with 19 bases left between them. This CDR3 region has 16 residues. CDR1 LNHNV and CDR2 YYDKDF come from the germline V gene (reference sequence). CDR3 amino acids: CATSRGGTLADYGYTF. Here the CDR3 DNA reads TGTGCCACCAGCCGAGGGGGGACACTCGCGGACTATGGCTACACCTTC. Full variable domain (remainder filled in from reference TRBV15 and TRBJ1-2): DAMVIQNPRYQVTQFGKPVTLSCSQTLNHNVMYWYQQKSSQAPKLLFHYYDKDFNNEADTPDNFQSRRPNTSFCFLDIRSPGLGDTAMYLCATSRGGTLADYGYTFGSGTRLTVV.

The chain uses TRBV5-5 and TRBJ2-7; 10 bases line up with TRBD2. V trimming: 0 bases; J trimming: 2 bases; junction bases outside the gene matches: 2. Germline CDR1 SGHKS, CDR2 YYEKEE (reference sequence). The CDR3 totals 15 residues. CDR3 sequence reads: CASSLGLAGAYEQYF. CDR3 sequence (DNA): TGTGCCAGCAGCTTGGGGCTAGCGGGAGCCTACGAGCAGTACTTC.

As concerns this clone: Since a far larger clone is one base different, this is likely a read error. The V gene is TRBV30, the J gene TRBJ1-2, with D possibly being TRBD1 (5 bases). Looked up from germline, CDR1 is GTSNPN and CDR2 is SVGIG (reference sequence). V lost 7 bases, J lost 4 bases, and 13 bases lay in between. The CDR3 spans 12 residues. The CDR3 nucleotides read TGTGCCTTTGACCGGGACTCCTATGGCTACACCTTC. Amino acid sequence: CAFDRDSYGYTF.

In this sample, this clone turned up a few times. The same CDR3 also results from other DNA sequences found in this sample. V gene TRBV7-2 combines with J gene TRBJ2-5, with D unclear. V lost 1 base and J 1 base, leaving 10 bases between the germline ends. This CDR3 has 15 amino acids. Looked up from germline, CDR1 is SGHTA and CDR2 is FQGNSA. The CDR3 DNA is TGTGCCAGCAGCTTAGTTGTCGCAGGCCAAGAGACCCAGTACTTC. Its translation: CASSLVVAGQETQYF.

In the case of this clone: The junction shows a germline mismatch at one end, possibly a read error. The V gene is TRBV30, the J gene TRBJ2-7; D gene unclear. The CDR3 has 11 residues. Per the germline V gene, CDR1 is GTSNPN and CDR2 is SVGIG (reference sequence). CDR3 DNA: TGTGCCTGGAGCGATCTCTACGGGCAGTACTTC. Amino acid sequence: CAWSDLYGQYF.

CDR3 sequence (DNA): TGTGCCAGCAGTGAGGCCAGAAACAATCAGCCCCAGCATTTT. Protein: CASSEARNNQPQHF. This chain links TRBV2 with TRBJ1-5; D remains ambiguous. This CDR3 has 14 amino acids. Germline V gene lookup returns CDR1 SNHLY and CDR2 FYNNEI. Trimming pared 3 bases from V and 3 bases from J, leaving 9 bases between.

The V and J genes are TRBV6-4 and TRBJ2-2; 7 positions agree with TRBD1. V lost 2 bases, J lost 3 bases, and 0 bases stayed unmatched. This CDR3 has 14 residues. Germline V gives CDR1 MRHNA, CDR2 SNTAGT. CDR3 region: CASSDDRDTGELFF. The CDR3 DNA reads as TGTGCCAGCAGTGACGACAGGGACACCGGGGAGCTGTTTTTT.

This clone was counted ten times or more. The rearrangement joins TRBV25-1 to TRBJ1-4; D gene unclear. CDR1 and CDR2 from the germline V gene are MGHDK and SYGVNS. CDR3 length: 14 amino acids. V lost 4 bases and J 4 bases, leaving 10 bases between the germline ends. The CDR3 nucleotides read TGTGCCAGCAGTGTCCCAGAGGATAATGAAAAACTGTTTTTT. It codes for CASSVPEDNEKLFF. The entire variable domain, with the rest obtained from reference TRBV25-1 and TRBJ1-4, is as follows: EADIYQTPRYLVIGTGKKITLECSQTMGHDKMYWYQQDPGMELHLIHYSYGVNSTEKGDLSSESTVSRIRTEHFPLTLESARPSHTSQYLCASSVPEDNEKLFFGSGTQLSVL.

The CDR3, as DNA: TGCGCCAGCAGCCAGCCCCCGACTAGCGGGAGAGGAGAGACCCAGTACTTC. Amino acid sequence: CASSQPPTSGRGETQYF. J is TRBJ2-5 and V is TRBV4-1; 12 bases align to TRBD2. CDR3 length equals 17 residues. Germline V lookup: CDR1 MGHRA, CDR2 YSYEKL. The trim removed 3 bases at V and 4 bases at J, leaving 9 bases unmatched.

V usage is TRBV9 and J usage is TRBJ1-1, with a possible D match to TRBD1 (6 bases). V was shortened by 4 bases and J by 1 base, with 11 bases between the two germline ends. Germline V lookup: CDR1 SGDLS, CDR2 YYNGEE. The CDR3 length is 14 residues. CDR3 DNA: TGTGCCAGCAGCCCGCAGACAGGGAACACTGAAGCTTTCTTT. It codes for CASSPQTGNTEAFF.